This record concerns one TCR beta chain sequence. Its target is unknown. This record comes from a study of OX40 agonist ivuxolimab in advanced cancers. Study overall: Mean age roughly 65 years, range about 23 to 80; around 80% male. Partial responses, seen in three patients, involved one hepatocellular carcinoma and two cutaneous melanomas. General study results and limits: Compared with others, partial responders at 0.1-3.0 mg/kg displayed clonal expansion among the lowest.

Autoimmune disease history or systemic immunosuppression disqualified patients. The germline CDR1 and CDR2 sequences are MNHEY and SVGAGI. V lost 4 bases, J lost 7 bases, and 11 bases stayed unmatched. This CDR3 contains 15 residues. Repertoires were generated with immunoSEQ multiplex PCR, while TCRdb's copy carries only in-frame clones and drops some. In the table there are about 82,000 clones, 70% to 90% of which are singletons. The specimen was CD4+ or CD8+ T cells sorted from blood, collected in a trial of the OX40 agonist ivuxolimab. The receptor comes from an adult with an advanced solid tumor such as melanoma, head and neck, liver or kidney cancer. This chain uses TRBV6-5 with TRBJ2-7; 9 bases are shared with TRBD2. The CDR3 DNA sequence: TGTGCCAGCAGTTTGCGGGGCGGGAGGGTGCCGGAGCAGTACTTC. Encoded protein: CASSLRGGRVPEQYF.